These T cell receptor beta chains were read from a single sample in a study of shared clonotypes between healthy human individuals. The protocol was immunoSEQ multiplex PCR, while the TCRdb copy is restricted to in-frame clones and leaves out a portion. The sample holds a few million clones, around 93% seen once. The sequencing input was naive CD4+ T cells from PBMCs. The receptors originated from a man younger than 35 in good health. Some clones in this sample may be carry-over from other donors' samples. CDR3s include the opening cysteine and the closing phenylalanine or tryptophan. D genes are given only for firm matches. Clone size is shown for a subset of rows, as once, few, many or a class of expanded clone.

V gene	J gene	clone size	D gene	CDR3 DNA	CDR3 protein
TRBV7-6	TRBJ2-1	NA	TRBD1	TGTGCCAGCAGCTTTCGAACCGGACAGGGTAGGAATGAGCAGTTCTTC	CASSFRTGQGRNEQFF
TRBV2	TRBJ2-1	NA	NA	TGTGCCAGCAGTGAGTTTAGGGACAATGAGCAGTTCTTC	CASSEFRDNEQFF
TRBV9	TRBJ1-1	NA	TRBD1	TGTGCCAGCAGCCCCGGGACAGGGAGGATTCGCACTGAAGCTTTCTTT	CASSPGTGRIRTEAFF
TRBV7-3	TRBJ2-1	NA	NA	TGTGCCAGCAGCTTAGGGGCCGCGATCTACAATGAGCAGTTCTTC	CASSLGAAIYNEQFF
TRBV27	TRBJ1-5	once	NA	TGTGCCAGCAGTTTACATAGTAACAGGGTTGATCAGCCCCAGCATTTT	CASSLHSNRVDQPQHF
TRBV7-2	TRBJ2-5	NA	TRBD2	TGTGCCAGCAGCTTAGCGAAAGCGGGAGTGGGCCAAGAGACCCAGTACTTC	CASSLAKAGVGQETQYF
TRBV4-3	TRBJ1-2	NA	NA	TGCGCCAGCAGCCCCCGGCCCAGCTTTAACTATGGCTACACCTTC	CASSPRPSFNYGYTF
TRBV11-2	TRBJ2-3	NA	TRBD2	TGTGCCAGCAGGTCATTGGCTAGACTAGCGAGGGGCACAGATACGCAGTATTTT	CASRSLARLARGTDTQYF
TRBV14	TRBJ2-5	NA	NA	TGTGCCAGCAGCCAAGGGGATTTCATGGGGACCCAGTACTTC	CASSQGDFMGTQYF
TRBV5-1	TRBJ1-4	NA	NA	TGCGCCAGCAGCTCGGGACAACTCGGGACGCTGGATAATGAAAAACTGTTTTTT	CASSSGQLGTLDNEKLFF
TRBV19	TRBJ2-4	NA	NA	TGTGCCAGTAGTATCCAGGGGGGAATTGGACTTTTCATTCAGTACTTC	CASSIQGGIGLFIQYF
TRBV6-4	TRBJ2-1	NA	TRBD2	TGTGCCAGCAGTGCGGCGGCTAGCGGGGTCAATGAGCAGTTCTTC	CASSAAASGVNEQFF
TRBV28	TRBJ1-2	NA	NA	TGTGCCAGCAGCTTCGGGGGCTATGGCTACACCTTC	CASSFGGYGYTF
TRBV18	TRBJ2-7	NA	NA	TGTGCCAGCTCACCACCTATCTGGGGTGAGCAGTACTTC	CASSPPIWGEQYF
TRBV7-2	TRBJ2-5	NA	NA	TGTGCCAGCAGCTCGAGGGCCGCAGGGGAAGAGACCCAGTACTTC	CASSSRAAGEETQYF
TRBV19	TRBJ2-6	NA	NA	TGTGCCAGTAGTACCCAGACAGGCGGCGGGGCCAACGTCCTGACTTTC	CASSTQTGGGANVLTF
TRBV9	TRBJ2-1	few	NA	TGTGCCAGCAGTCAGGATGGACGTGCTATCCATGAGCAGTTCTTC	CASSQDGRAIHEQFF
TRBV7-3	TRBJ2-3	NA	NA	TGTGCCAGCAGCCGAGGTGATAGCACAGATACGCAGTATTTT	CASSRGDSTDTQYF
TRBV20-1	TRBJ1-5	NA	TRBD1	TGCAGTGCTCCGAACAGGGGGCCCCAGCATTTT	CSAPNRGPQHF
TRBV5-5	TRBJ2-3	NA	NA	TGTGCCAGCAGCTTGAGGGCCGGACTTCACACAGATACGCAGTATTTT	CASSLRAGLHTDTQYF
TRBV2	TRBJ2-7	NA	NA	TGTGCCAGCAGTACTCAGGGAACTGGCTACGAGCAGTACTTC	CASSTQGTGYEQYF
TRBV28	TRBJ2-3	NA	NA	TGTGCCAGCAGTTTCGGGGTTGTCACAGATACGCAGTATTTT	CASSFGVVTDTQYF
TRBV5-1	TRBJ2-7	NA	TRBD2	TGCGCCAGCAGCTTGACTAGCGGGAGGATCTACGAGCAGTACTTC	CASSLTSGRIYEQYF
TRBV28	TRBJ1-2	once	NA	TGTGCCACCCCCCGGTGGGGAAGTCCGAACTATGGCTACACCTTC	CATPRWGSPNYGYTF
TRBV27	TRBJ2-3	NA	TRBD2	TGTGCCAGCAGTTTATCCCCAAGGACTAGCGGGTCCTCAGATACGCAGTATTTT	CASSLSPRTSGSSDTQYF
TRBV7-2	TRBJ1-5	NA	TRBD1	TGTGCCAGCAGCTTAGGAGGGACAGTCAATCAACCCCAGCATTTT	CASSLGGTVNQPQHF
TRBV6-6	TRBJ2-5	NA	NA	TGTGCCAGCGGATATGGAGGGGTTGGCCAAGAGACCCAGTACTTC	CASGYGGVGQETQYF
TRBV5-1	TRBJ1-2	NA	TRBD1	TGCGCCAGCAGCTGGGACAGATCCTATGGCTACACCTTC	CASSWDRSYGYTF
TRBV7-3	TRBJ2-7	NA	NA	TGTGCCAGCAGCCCCCAACAGGGAACCTACGAGCAGTACTTC	CASSPQQGTYEQYF
TRBV27	TRBJ2-7	once	NA	TGTGCCAGCCGTGCCAGGGCAGGGCGGTACGAGCAGTACTTC	CASRARAGRYEQYF
TRBV5-6	TRBJ1-3	once	TRBD1	TGTGCCAGCAGCTTAACAGGGGCTGGAAACACCATATATTTT	CASSLTGAGNTIYF
TRBV2	TRBJ2-2	NA	NA	TGTGCCAGCAGCGAACAGGGTACCGGGGAGCTGTTTTTT	CASSEQGTGELFF
TRBV5-4	TRBJ2-2	NA	NA	TGTGCCAGCAGCCCCGGTGGCACCGGGGAGCTGTTTTTT	CASSPGGTGELFF
TRBV7-3	TRBJ2-7	once	NA	TGTGCCAGCAGCACGAAACCCCCTCACCAAGCGTCCGAGCAGTACTTC	CASSTKPPHQASEQYF
TRBV19	TRBJ2-5	NA	NA	TGTGCCAGTAGTATGCGCGAGACCCAGTACTTC	CASSMRETQYF
TRBV6-5	TRBJ2-5	once	TRBD2	TGTGCCAGCAGACAGGGACTAGCGGTTTGGACCCAGTACTTC	CASRQGLAVWTQYF
TRBV28	TRBJ2-7	NA	TRBD1	TGTGCCAGCAGTGCCCCTGGGACAGGGCCTGAGCAGTACTTC	CASSAPGTGPEQYF
TRBV30	TRBJ1-4	NA	NA	TGTGCCTGGGAGCACAACCTCATTCGGAGTGAACTAAAAAAACTGTTTTTT	CAWEHNLIRSELKKLFF
TRBV28	TRBJ2-7	NA	NA	TGTGCCAGCAGTCCCCCCGTCCGAGCCTACGAGCAGTACTTC	CASSPPVRAYEQYF
TRBV2	TRBJ1-5	NA	TRBD1	TGTGCCAGCAGTGAGAGCCAGGGGGGGCCCCAGCATTTT	CASSESQGGPQHF
TRBV5-1	TRBJ2-1	NA	NA	TGCGCCAGCAGCTTGGCCGGGAGCGGCTCCTACAATGAGCAGTTCTTC	CASSLAGSGSYNEQFF
TRBV27	TRBJ2-7	NA	TRBD2	TGTGCCAGCCCCCGACTAGCGGGGACTGTGGGGGAGCAGTACTTC	CASPRLAGTVGEQYF
TRBV25-1	TRBJ1-1	NA	NA	TGTGCCAGCAGTTTCCCAAACACTGAAGCTTTCTTT	CASSFPNTEAFF
TRBV6-6	TRBJ1-5	NA	NA	TGTGCCAGCAGTTCCCCCCGGTTGGGCGATCAGCCCCAGCATTTT	CASSSPRLGDQPQHF
TRBV19	TRBJ2-5	NA	NA	TGTGCCAGTAGTATCCTCGGGACACCTCAAGAGACCCAGTACTTC	CASSILGTPQETQYF
TRBV7-6	TRBJ1-2	NA	NA	TGTGCCAGCACCCCGGGAGGGGGGACCTATGGCTACACCTTC	CASTPGGGTYGYTF
TRBV28	TRBJ1-1	NA	NA	TGTGCCAGCAGTTTGGTCCAGGGGTCTGAAGCTTTCTTT	CASSLVQGSEAFF
TRBV7-6	TRBJ2-1	NA	TRBD2	TGTGCCAGCAGCCTAGCTAGCGGGGGTTACAATGAGCAGTTCTTC	CASSLASGGYNEQFF
TRBV10-3	TRBJ1-4	few	TRBD1	TGTGCCATCAGGAAGACAGGGTCTAATGAAAAACTGTTTTTT	CAIRKTGSNEKLFF